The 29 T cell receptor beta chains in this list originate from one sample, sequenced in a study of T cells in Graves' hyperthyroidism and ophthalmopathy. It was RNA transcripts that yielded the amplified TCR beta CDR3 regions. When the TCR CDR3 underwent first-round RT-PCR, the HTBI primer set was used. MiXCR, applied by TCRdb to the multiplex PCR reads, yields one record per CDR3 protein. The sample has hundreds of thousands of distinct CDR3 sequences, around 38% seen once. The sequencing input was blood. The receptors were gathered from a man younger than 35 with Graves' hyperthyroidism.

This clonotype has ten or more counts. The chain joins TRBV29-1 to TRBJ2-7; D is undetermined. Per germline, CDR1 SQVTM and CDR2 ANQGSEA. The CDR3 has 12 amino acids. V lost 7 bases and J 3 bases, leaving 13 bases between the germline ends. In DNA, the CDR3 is TGCAGCGCCTCCAGTCGGAGCTACGAGCAGTACTTC. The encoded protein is CSASSRSYEQYF.

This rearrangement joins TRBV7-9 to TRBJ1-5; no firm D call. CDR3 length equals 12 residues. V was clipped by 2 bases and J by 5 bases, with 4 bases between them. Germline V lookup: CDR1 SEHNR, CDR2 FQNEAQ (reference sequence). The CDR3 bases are TGTGCCAGCAGCTTAATAGATCAGCCCCAGCATTTT. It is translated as CASSLIDQPQHF.

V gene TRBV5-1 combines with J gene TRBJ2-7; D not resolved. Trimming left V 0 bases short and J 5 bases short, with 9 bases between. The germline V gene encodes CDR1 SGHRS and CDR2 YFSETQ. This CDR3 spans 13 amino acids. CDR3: CASSLGQTHEQYF. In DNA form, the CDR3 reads TGCGCCAGCAGCTTGGGGCAGACCCACGAGCAGTACTTC.

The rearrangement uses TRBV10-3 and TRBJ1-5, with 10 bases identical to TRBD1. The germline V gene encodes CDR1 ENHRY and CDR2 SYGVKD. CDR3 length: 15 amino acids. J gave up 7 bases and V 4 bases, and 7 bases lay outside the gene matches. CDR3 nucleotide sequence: TGTGCCATCAGTGCCCGGGACAGGGGAGACCAGCCCCAGCATTTT. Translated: CAISARDRGDQPQHF.

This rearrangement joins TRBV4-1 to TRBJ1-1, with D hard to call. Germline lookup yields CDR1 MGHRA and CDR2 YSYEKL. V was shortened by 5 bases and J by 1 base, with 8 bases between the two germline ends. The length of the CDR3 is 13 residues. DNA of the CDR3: TGCGCCAGCAGCGTAGATAAGAACACTGAAGCTTTCTTT. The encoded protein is CASSVDKNTEAFF.

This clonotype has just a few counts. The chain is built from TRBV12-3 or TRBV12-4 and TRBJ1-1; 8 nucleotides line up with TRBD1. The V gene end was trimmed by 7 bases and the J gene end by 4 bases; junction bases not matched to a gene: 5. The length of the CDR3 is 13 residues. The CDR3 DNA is TGTGCCAGCAATGACAGGGGAAGCACTGAAGCTTTCTTT. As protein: CASNDRGSTEAFF.

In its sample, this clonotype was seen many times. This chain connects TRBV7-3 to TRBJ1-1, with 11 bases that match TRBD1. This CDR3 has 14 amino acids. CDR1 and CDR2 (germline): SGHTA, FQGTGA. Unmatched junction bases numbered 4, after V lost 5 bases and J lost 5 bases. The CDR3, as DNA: TGTGCCAGCAGCCCCCGGGACAGGGGGACTGAAGCTTTCTTT. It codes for CASSPRDRGTEAFF.

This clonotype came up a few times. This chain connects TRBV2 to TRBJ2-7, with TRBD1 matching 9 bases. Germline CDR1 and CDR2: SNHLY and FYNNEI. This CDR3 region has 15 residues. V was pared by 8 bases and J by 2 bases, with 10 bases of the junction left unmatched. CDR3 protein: CASQVGQGSPYEQYF. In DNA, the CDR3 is TGTGCCAGCCAAGTCGGACAGGGGTCACCCTACGAGCAGTACTTC.

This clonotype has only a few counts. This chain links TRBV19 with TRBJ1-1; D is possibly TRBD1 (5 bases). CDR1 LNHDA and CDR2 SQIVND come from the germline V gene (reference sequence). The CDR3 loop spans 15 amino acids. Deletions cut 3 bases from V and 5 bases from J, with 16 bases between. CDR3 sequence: CASSIGGFLTTEAFF. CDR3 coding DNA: TGTGCCAGTAGTATTGGGGGTTTCTTAACGACTGAAGCTTTCTTT.

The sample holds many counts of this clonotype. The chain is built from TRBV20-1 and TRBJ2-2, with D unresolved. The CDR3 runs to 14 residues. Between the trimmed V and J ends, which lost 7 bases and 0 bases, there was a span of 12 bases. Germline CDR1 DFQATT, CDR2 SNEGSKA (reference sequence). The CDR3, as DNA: TGCAGTGTTCCTTGGGCAGCGAACACCGGGGAGCTGTTTTTT. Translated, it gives CSVPWAANTGELFF.

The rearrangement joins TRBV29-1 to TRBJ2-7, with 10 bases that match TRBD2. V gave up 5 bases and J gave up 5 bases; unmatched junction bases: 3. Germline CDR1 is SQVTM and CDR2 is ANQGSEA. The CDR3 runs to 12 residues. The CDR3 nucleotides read TGCAGCGTTAGCGGGACTAGCGACGAGCAGTACTTC. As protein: CSVSGTSDEQYF.

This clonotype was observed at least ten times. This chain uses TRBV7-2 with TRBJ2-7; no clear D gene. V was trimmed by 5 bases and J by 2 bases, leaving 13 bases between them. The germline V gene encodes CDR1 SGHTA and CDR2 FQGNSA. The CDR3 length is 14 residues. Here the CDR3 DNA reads TGTGCCAGCAGCACGCGTCAGAACCCCTACGAGCAGTACTTC. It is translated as CASSTRQNPYEQYF.

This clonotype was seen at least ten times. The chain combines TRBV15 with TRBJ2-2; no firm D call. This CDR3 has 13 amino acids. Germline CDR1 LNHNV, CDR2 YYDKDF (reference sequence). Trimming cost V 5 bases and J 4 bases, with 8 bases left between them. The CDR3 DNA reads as TGTGCCACCAGCGGGGTAGCCACCGGGGAGCTGTTTTTT. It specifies CATSGVATGELFF.

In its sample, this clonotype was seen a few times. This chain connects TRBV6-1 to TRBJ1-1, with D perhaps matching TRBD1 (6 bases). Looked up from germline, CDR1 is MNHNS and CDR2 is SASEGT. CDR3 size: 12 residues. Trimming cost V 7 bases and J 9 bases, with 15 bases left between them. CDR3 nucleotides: TGTGCCAGCACCCGACAGGTCGGACAAGCTTTCTTT. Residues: CASTRQVGQAFF.

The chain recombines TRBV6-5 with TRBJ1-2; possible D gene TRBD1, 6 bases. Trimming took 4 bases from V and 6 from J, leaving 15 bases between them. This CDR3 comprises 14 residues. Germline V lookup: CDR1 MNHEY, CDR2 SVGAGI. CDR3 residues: CASSSTTTGNGYTF. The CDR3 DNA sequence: TGTGCCAGCAGTTCTACAACGACAGGCAATGGCTACACCTTC.

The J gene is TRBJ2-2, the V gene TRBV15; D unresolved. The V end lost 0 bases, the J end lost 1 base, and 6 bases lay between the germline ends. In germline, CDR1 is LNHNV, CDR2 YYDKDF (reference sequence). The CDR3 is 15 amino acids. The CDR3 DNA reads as TGTGCCACCAGCAGAGACGAGGAGAACACCGGGGAGCTGTTTTTT. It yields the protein CATSRDEENTGELFF.

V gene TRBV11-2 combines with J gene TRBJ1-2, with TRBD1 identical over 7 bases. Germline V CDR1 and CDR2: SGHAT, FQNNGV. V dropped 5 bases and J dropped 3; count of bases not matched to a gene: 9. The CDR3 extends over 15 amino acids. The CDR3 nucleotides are TGTGCCAGCAGCCCGACAGGGAGTTTTGACTATGGCTACACCTTC. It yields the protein CASSPTGSFDYGYTF.

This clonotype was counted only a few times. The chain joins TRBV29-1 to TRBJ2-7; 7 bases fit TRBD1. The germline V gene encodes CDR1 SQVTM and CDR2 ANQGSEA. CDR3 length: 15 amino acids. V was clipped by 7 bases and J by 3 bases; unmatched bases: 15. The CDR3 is CSAQGSRQGDYEQYF. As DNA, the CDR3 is TGCAGCGCCCAAGGGTCCCGACAGGGCGACTACGAGCAGTACTTC.

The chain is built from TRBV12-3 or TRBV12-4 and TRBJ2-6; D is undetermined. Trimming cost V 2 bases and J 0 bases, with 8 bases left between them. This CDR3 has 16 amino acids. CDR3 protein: CASSLRRYSGANVLTF. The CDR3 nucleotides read TGTGCCAGCAGTTTAAGACGGTACTCTGGGGCCAACGTCCTGACTTTC.

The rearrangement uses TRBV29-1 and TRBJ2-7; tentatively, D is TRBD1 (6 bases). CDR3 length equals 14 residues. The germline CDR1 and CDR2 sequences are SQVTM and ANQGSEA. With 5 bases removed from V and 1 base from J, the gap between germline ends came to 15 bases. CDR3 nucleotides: TGCAGCGTTCCGGTGGGGACACCATCCTACGAGCAGTACTTC. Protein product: CSVPVGTPSYEQYF.

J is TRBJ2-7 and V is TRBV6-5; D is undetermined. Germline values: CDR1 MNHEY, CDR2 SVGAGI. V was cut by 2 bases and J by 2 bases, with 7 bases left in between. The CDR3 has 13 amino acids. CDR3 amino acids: CASSYRATYEQYF. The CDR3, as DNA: TGTGCCAGCAGTTACAGGGCAACCTACGAGCAGTACTTC.

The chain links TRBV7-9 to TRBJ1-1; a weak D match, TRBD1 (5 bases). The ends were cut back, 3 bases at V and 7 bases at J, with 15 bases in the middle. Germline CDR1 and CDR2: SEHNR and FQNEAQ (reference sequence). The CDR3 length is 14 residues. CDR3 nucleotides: TGTGCCAGCAGCTTCGGGGACGCTATGGTTGAAGCTTTCTTT. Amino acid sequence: CASSFGDAMVEAFF. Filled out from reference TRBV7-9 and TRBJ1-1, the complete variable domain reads DTGVSQNPRHKITKRGQNVTFRCDPISEHNRLYWYRQTLGQGPEFLTYFQNEAQLEKSRLLSDRFSAERPKGSFSTLEIQRTEQGDSAMYLCASSFGDAMVEAFFGQGTRLTVV.

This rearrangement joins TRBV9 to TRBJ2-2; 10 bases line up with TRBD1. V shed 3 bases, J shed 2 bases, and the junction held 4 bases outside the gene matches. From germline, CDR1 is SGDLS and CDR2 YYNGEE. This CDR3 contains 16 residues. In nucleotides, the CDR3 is TGTGCCAGCAGCGCCGGACAGGGGGGAAACACCGGGGAGCTGTTTTTT. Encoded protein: CASSAGQGGNTGELFF.

As DNA, the CDR3 is TGCGCCAGCAGCATCGGACGGGTAGTAAATGAAAAACTGTTTTTT. Translated, it gives CASSIGRVVNEKLFF. The chain combines TRBV5-1 with TRBJ1-4; D is ambiguous. The CDR3 has 15 amino acids. Germline V gene lookup returns CDR1 SGHRS and CDR2 YFSETQ. V lost 4 bases to trimming and J lost 5 bases, with 15 bases between them.

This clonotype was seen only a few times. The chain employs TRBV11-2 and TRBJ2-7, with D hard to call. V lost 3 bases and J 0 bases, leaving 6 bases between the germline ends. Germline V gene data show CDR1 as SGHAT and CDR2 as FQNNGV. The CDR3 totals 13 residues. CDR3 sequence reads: CASSFAVSYEQYF. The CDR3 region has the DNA TGTGCCAGCAGCTTCGCAGTCTCCTACGAGCAGTACTTC.

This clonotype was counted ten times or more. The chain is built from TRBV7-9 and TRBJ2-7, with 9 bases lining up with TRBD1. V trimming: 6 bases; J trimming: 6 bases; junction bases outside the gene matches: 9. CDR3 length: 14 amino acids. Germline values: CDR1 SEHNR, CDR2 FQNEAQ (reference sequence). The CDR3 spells CASRSWDREGEQYF. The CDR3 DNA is TGTGCCAGCAGATCCTGGGACAGGGAGGGCGAGCAGTACTTC.

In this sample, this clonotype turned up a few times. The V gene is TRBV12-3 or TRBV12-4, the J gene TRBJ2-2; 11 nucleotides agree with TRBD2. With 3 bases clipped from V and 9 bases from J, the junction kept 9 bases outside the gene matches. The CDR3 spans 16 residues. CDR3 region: CASSFVLAGGFRELFF. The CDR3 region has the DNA TGTGCCAGCAGTTTCGTCCTAGCGGGAGGATTTAGGGAGCTGTTTTTT.

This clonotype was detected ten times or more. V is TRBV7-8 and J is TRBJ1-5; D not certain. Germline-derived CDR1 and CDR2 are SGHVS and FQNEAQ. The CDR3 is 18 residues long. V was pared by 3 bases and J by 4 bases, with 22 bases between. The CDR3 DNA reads TGTGCCAGCAGCTTGGGTTCGCGTCTGTGGGGTCCGAATCAGCCCCAGCATTTT. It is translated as CASSLGSRLWGPNQPQHF.

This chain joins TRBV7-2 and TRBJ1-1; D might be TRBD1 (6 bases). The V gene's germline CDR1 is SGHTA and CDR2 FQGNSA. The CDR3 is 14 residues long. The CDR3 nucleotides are TGTGCTAGAGCCTACTCAGGGGTGGGCACTGAAGCTTTCTTT. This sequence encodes CARAYSGVGTEAFF.